This passage covers 25 T cell receptor beta chains from one sample sequenced in a study of identical twins. TCRdb recomputed calls from the 5' RACE reads with MiXCR, one row per CDR3 protein. The sample holds 640,000 or so distinct CDR3 sequences, approximately 6% seen once. Sequenced: naive T cells sorted from blood. The receptor source for this set is a man aged 18 to 30 in good health.

This clonotype was seen only a few times. The gene calls are TRBV6-1 and TRBJ2-7; TRBD1 might be the D (5 bases). The CDR3 runs 16 residues. The germline V gene has CDR1 MNHNS and CDR2 SASEGT. V dropped 4 bases and J dropped 5 bases, with 21 bases sitting between them. Here the CDR3 reads CASSGGDWGLMNEQYF. DNA for the CDR3: TGTGCCAGCAGTGGTGGTGACTGGGGCTTGATGAACGAGCAGTACTTC.

The chain joins TRBV10-3 to TRBJ2-6, with TRBD1 identical over 8 bases. V was pared by 3 bases and J by 0 bases, with 4 bases of the junction left unmatched. The germline gives CDR1 ENHRY, CDR2 SYGVKD. The CDR3 is 17 residues long. The CDR3 reads CAISDRGPHSGANVLTF. CDR3 nucleotides: TGTGCCATCAGTGACAGGGGGCCCCACTCTGGGGCCAACGTCCTGACTTTC.

This chain joins TRBV20-1 and TRBJ1-5; a possible D gene is TRBD1 (5 bases). This CDR3 spans 15 amino acids. Germline V gives CDR1 DFQATT, CDR2 SNEGSKA (reference sequence). Trimming took 6 bases from V and 7 from J, leaving 22 bases between them. The chain's CDR3 is CSAPGLGGSLQPQHF. Written as DNA, the CDR3 is TGCAGTGCCCCGGGCCTCGGGGGTTCTTTGCAGCCCCAGCATTTT.

The CDR3 bases are TGTGCCAGCAGCTTAGCCCGACTAGCGGGAGTCTACGAGCAGTACTTC. Amino acid sequence: CASSLARLAGVYEQYF. V usage is TRBV7-8 and J usage is TRBJ2-7; 12 positions match TRBD2. The junction had 3 bases not matched to a gene; V was cut back by 0 bases and J by 3 bases. In germline, CDR1 is SGHVS, CDR2 FQNEAQ. The CDR3 spans 16 residues. Using reference TRBV7-8 and TRBJ2-7 for the parts outside the CDR3, the full variable domain is GAGVSQSPRYKVAKRGQDVALRCDPISGHVSLFWYQQALGQGPEFLTYFQNEAQLDKSGLPSDRFFAERPEGSVSTLKIQRTQQEDSAVYLCASSLARLAGVYEQYFGPGTRLTVT.

This clonotype has only a few counts. The chain uses TRBV7-2 and TRBJ1-3, with D possibly TRBD1 on 5 matching bases. The ends were cut back, 4 bases at V and 1 base at J, with 11 bases in the middle. This CDR3 spans 15 amino acids. CDR1 and CDR2 from the germline V gene are SGHTA and FQGNSA. In nucleotides, the CDR3 is TGTGCCAGCAGCTCCAGGGTTCTGTCTGGAAACACCATATATTTT. As protein: CASSSRVLSGNTIYF.

This clonotype was detected many times. V is TRBV10-3 and J is TRBJ2-5; a weak D match, TRBD2 (6 bases). Between the trimmed V and J ends, which lost 10 bases and 5 bases, there was a span of 20 bases. The CDR3 is 14 residues long. Per the germline V gene, CDR1 is ENHRY and CDR2 is SYGVKD. CDR3 nucleotide sequence: TGTGCCACCGGGGATAGCGGCCTCGTGGAGACCCAGTACTTC. Its protein product is CATGDSGLVETQYF.

The sample holds a few counts of this clonotype. The rearrangement uses TRBV20-1 and TRBJ2-1, with D unclear. CDR1 is DFQATT, CDR2 SNEGSKA, per germline (reference sequence). The V gene lost 1 base and the J gene lost 4 bases, with 11 bases spanning the gap. This CDR3 has 14 residues. As DNA, the CDR3 is TGCAGTGCTAGAGTCCTACCCAAATACAATGAGCAGTTCTTC. Amino acid sequence: CSARVLPKYNEQFF.

This clonotype was detected a few times. V gene TRBV10-3 combines with J gene TRBJ2-3; the match to TRBD2 covers 14 bases. Germline values: CDR1 ENHRY, CDR2 SYGVKD. Trimming took 7 bases from V and 3 from J; bases not matched to a gene: 3. CDR3 length: 15 residues. The CDR3 nucleotides are TGTGCCATCATGGGACTAGCGGGAGCGACAGATACGCAGTATTTT. It translates to CAIMGLAGATDTQYF.

The V and J genes are TRBV14 and TRBJ2-1; tentatively, D is TRBD1 or TRBD2 (6 bases each). The CDR3 covers 14 residues. V lost 3 bases, J lost 12 bases, and 18 bases lay in between. Germline V gene lookup returns CDR1 SGHDN and CDR2 FVKESK. Here the CDR3 reads CASSHPLDGGRQFF. The CDR3 DNA is TGTGCCAGCAGCCATCCCTTGGACGGGGGCAGGCAGTTCTTC. Looking up the rest from reference TRBV14 and TRBJ2-1 gives the full variable domain: EAGVTQFPSHSVIEKGQTVTLRCDPISGHDNLYWYRRVMGKEIKFLLHFVKESKQDESGMPNNRFLAERTGGTYSTLKVQPAELEDSGVYFCASSHPLDGGRQFFGPGTRLTVL.

This clonotype showed up just a few times. The CDR3 loop is CASSQREGQEKLFF. The CDR3 coding sequence is TGTGCCAGCAGCCAGAGGGAGGGGCAGGAAAAACTGTTTTTT. The rearrangement links TRBV7-2 to TRBJ1-4; D is possibly TRBD1 (5 bases). Germline CDR1 reads SGHTA; CDR2 reads FQGNSA. V was shortened by 5 bases and J by 8 bases, with 15 bases between the two germline ends. The CDR3 is 14 amino acids.

This chain connects TRBV6-5 to TRBJ2-5, with D tentatively TRBD2 (6 bases). CDR3 size: 17 residues. The V and J ends lost 0 bases and 2 bases respectively, with 16 bases between them. In germline, CDR1 is MNHEY, CDR2 SVGAGI. CDR3 loop: CASSYSSGEWLQETQYF. CDR3 in DNA: TGTGCCAGCAGTTACTCGTCGGGGGAATGGCTACAAGAGACCCAGTACTTC.

This clonotype was detected ten times or more. The V call is TRBV5-1, the J call TRBJ2-7; D might be TRBD1 (6 bases). The CDR3 contains 15 residues. The germline V gene encodes CDR1 SGHRS and CDR2 YFSETQ. With 0 bases removed from V and 2 bases from J, the gap between germline ends came to 12 bases. The CDR3 DNA reads TGCGCCAGCAGCTTGGATCATGGGGGCACCTACGAGCAGTACTTC. As protein: CASSLDHGGTYEQYF.

The sample holds a few counts of this clonotype. The chain couples TRBV6-1 to TRBJ1-5, with D unclear. Germline V gives CDR1 MNHNS, CDR2 SASEGT. The CDR3 runs to 15 residues. V was shortened by 2 bases and J by 9 bases, with 17 bases between the two germline ends. The CDR3 sequence is CASSEFRQVPRPQHF. CDR3 bases: TGTGCCAGCAGTGAATTCCGGCAGGTCCCCCGGCCCCAGCATTTT.

This clonotype was found many times. This CDR3 is CSATPGTSGRSEQYF. In nucleotides, the CDR3 is TGCAGTGCTACCCCCGGGACTAGCGGGAGGAGCGAGCAGTACTTC. V is TRBV20-1 and J is TRBJ2-7; the match to TRBD2 covers 15 bases. V lost 4 bases to trimming and J lost 6 bases; unmatched junction nucleotides: 7. The CDR3 sequence is 15 residues long. The germline V gene encodes CDR1 DFQATT and CDR2 SNEGSKA (reference sequence).

This clonotype has more than one count but fewer than ten. The V gene is TRBV28, the J gene TRBJ2-1; tentative D call: TRBD2 (5 bases). Trimming removed 5 bases from V and 6 bases from J, with 17 bases in between. This CDR3 contains 15 residues. CDR1 is MDHEN, CDR2 SYDVKM, per germline. CDR3 region: CASSTRPPGGNEQFF. CDR3 in DNA: TGTGCCAGCAGTACACGGCCCCCTGGAGGCAATGAGCAGTTCTTC.

This clonotype was counted many times. J is TRBJ2-2 and V is TRBV6-5, with D hard to call. The CDR3 contains 13 residues. Germline assignment: CDR1 MNHEY and CDR2 SVGAGI. V was shortened by 2 bases and J by 5 bases, with 6 bases between the two germline ends. CDR3 DNA: TGTGCCAGCAGTTACCGGAGAACCGGGGAGCTGTTTTTT. It translates to CASSYRRTGELFF.

This chain joins TRBV20-1 and TRBJ2-5; D is ambiguous. Deletions cut 6 bases from V and 0 bases from J, with 17 bases between. Germline assignment: CDR1 DFQATT and CDR2 SNEGSKA (reference sequence). The CDR3 contains 15 residues. The CDR3 spells CSARNPRGNQETQYF. As DNA, the CDR3 is TGCAGTGCCCGGAACCCCCGTGGGAACCAAGAGACCCAGTACTTC.

This clonotype has only a few counts. The gene calls are TRBV24-1 and TRBJ2-5; D may be TRBD2 (6 bases). The CDR3 contains 14 residues. Trimming took 2 bases from V and 3 from J, leaving 9 bases between them. The germline V gene has CDR1 KGHDR and CDR2 SFDVKD. The CDR3 sequence is CATSDYTGEETQYF. The CDR3 nucleotides read TGTGCCACCAGTGATTATACGGGGGAAGAGACCCAGTACTTC.

This clonotype was counted a few times. V gene TRBV4-2 combines with J gene TRBJ2-5; D is perhaps TRBD1 (5 bases). Deletions cut 4 bases from V and 4 bases from J, with 13 bases between. Germline CDR1 reads LGHNA; CDR2 reads YNFKEQ. This CDR3 has 14 amino acids. For the CDR3, the DNA is TGTGCCAGCAGCCCAGAGACAGCAGGAGAGACCCAGTACTTC. This encodes CASSPETAGETQYF.

This clonotype appeared many times. The rearrangement joins TRBV6-5 to TRBJ2-7, with D maybe TRBD2 (5 bases). The CDR3 spans 11 residues. V lost 2 bases, J lost 6 bases, and 5 bases lay in between. Looked up from germline, CDR1 is MNHEY and CDR2 is SVGAGI. The CDR3, as DNA: TGTGCCAGCAGTTACGGAGGCGAGCAGTACTTC. Residues: CASSYGGEQYF.

This clonotype was seen ten or more times. The chain combines TRBV5-5 with TRBJ2-7; D is unclear. V lost 4 bases and J lost 4, with 6 bases in between. Germline V gives CDR1 SGHKS, CDR2 YYEKEE (reference sequence). The CDR3 totals 11 residues. CDR3 region: CASSDRYEQYV. The CDR3 region has the DNA TGTGCCAGCAGCGACCGGTACGAGCAGTACGTC.

This sequence joins TRBV29-1 and TRBJ2-1; 8 bases fit TRBD1. Trimming cost V 0 bases and J 5 bases; bases outside gene matches: 9. Germline V gene lookup returns CDR1 SQVTM and CDR2 ANQGSEA. This CDR3 comprises 16 residues. The CDR3 region is CSVEDYHRGFNNEQFF. DNA of the CDR3: TGCAGCGTTGAAGATTATCACAGGGGGTTTAACAATGAGCAGTTCTTC.

There are many counts of this clonotype. The chain combines TRBV5-5 with TRBJ2-1; TRBD1 matches 7 bases. Per the germline V gene, CDR1 is SGHKS and CDR2 is YYEKEE (reference sequence). After removal of 6 bases from V and 9 bases from J, the junction contained 15 bases not matched to a gene. The CDR3 is made up of 15 amino acids. The CDR3 DNA reads as TGTGCCAGCACACCCCTCGGACAGGTATTCGGTGAGCAGTTCTTC. Residues: CASTPLGQVFGEQFF. The full variable domain, rest sourced from reference TRBV5-5 and TRBJ2-1, is DAGVTQSPTHLIKTRGQQVTLRCSPISGHKSVSWYQQVLGQGPQFIFQYYEKEERGRGNFPDRFSARQFPNYSSELNVNALLLGDSALYLCASTPLGQVFGEQFFGPGTRLTVL.

This clonotype has ten or more counts. The V and J genes are TRBV29-1 and TRBJ1-4; D might be TRBD1 (6 bases). Trimming stripped 4 bases from V and 6 bases from J, with 15 bases between. CDR3 length equals 14 residues. CDR1 is SQVTM and CDR2 is ANQGSEA in the germline V gene. As DNA, the CDR3 is TGCAGCGTTGGTATCGGGGGGCGGCATGAAAAACTGTTTTTT. It codes for CSVGIGGRHEKLFF.

This clonotype came up many times. V usage is TRBV12-3 or TRBV12-4 and J usage is TRBJ1-5, with D unclear. The CDR3 loop spans 13 amino acids. V lost 2 bases and J 4 bases, leaving 6 bases between the germline ends. CDR3 coding DNA: TGTGCCAGCAGTTTATTGCGGAATCAGCCCCAGCATTTT. As protein: CASSLLRNQPQHF.